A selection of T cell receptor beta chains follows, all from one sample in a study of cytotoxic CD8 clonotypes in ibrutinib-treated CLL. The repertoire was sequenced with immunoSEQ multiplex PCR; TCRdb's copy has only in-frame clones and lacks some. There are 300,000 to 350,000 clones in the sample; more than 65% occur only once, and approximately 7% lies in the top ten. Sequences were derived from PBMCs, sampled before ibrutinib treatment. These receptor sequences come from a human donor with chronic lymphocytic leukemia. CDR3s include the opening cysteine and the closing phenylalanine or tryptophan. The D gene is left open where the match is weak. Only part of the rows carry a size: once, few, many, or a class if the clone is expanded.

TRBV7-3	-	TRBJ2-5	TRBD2	TGTGCCAGCAGCTCGGGAGGATGGTACCAAGAGACCCAGTACTTC	CASSSGGWYQETQYF
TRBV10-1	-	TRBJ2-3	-	TGCGCCAGCAGTCGTCGGTTAGCGGACACAGATACGCAGTATTTT	CASSRRLADTDTQYF
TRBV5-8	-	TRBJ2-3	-	TGTGCCAGCAGCTTGGGGCATGGCACAGATACGCAGTATTTT	CASSLGHGTDTQYF
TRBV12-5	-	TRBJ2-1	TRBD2	TGTGCTAGTGGTTTGGGGTTTCTAGCGGGAGCGGATGAGCAGTTCTTC	CASGLGFLAGADEQFF
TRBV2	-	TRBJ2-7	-	TGTGCCAGCGGACGGGGCAGGGTTGGAGAGCAGTACTTC	CASGRGRVGEQYF
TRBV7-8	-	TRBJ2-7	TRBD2	TGTGCCAGCATCGCCGGGGTAGCGGGAGATGCGGATTTCTACGAGCAGTACTTC	CASIAGVAGDADFYEQYF
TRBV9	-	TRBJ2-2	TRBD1	TGTGCCAGCACCAGGGGGCGACATGACACCGGGGAGCTGTTTTTT	CASTRGRHDTGELFF
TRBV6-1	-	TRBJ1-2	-	TGTGCCAGCAGTGATCGGACAGCGGAGGGCATCTATTTCGGCTATGGCTACACCTTC	CASSDRTAEGIYFGYGYTF
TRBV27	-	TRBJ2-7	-	TGTGCCAGCAGTCCACAACAGGGTTTAAGGCACGAGCAGTACTTC	CASSPQQGLRHEQYF
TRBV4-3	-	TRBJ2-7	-	TGCGCCAGCAGCCAAGGGAGGGGACAGAACTACGAGCAGTACTTC	CASSQGRGQNYEQYF
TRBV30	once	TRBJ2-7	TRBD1	TGTGCCTGGGGGGGCTGGGACAGTCGCTACGAGCAGTACTTC	CAWGGWDSRYEQYF
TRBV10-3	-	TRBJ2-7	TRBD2	TGTGCCATCAATGGACTAGCATCTGAGCAGTACTTC	CAINGLASEQYF
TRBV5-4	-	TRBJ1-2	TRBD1	TGTGCCAGCAGCCAAGCTCAGGGGGCACAAATACGCTACACCTTC	CASSQAQGAQIRYTF
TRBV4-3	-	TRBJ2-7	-	TGCGCCAGCAGCCAAGATCTTTTGAGGGCCTACGAGCAGTACTTC	CASSQDLLRAYEQYF
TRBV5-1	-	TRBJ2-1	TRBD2	TGCGCCAGCAGCTTTCACCACGGGACTAGCGGTAATGAGCAGTTCTTC	CASSFHHGTSGNEQFF
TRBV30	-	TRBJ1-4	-	TGTGCCTGGAGTGGTATGGATGAAAAACTGTTTTTT	CAWSGMDEKLFF
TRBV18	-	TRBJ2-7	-	TGTGCCAGCTCACCCAGATTGGCAGGAGATTCTTACGAGCAGTACTTC	CASSPRLAGDSYEQYF
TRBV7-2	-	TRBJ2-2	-	TGTGCCAGCTCACTAGGAGGGGCGCTTTACACCGGGGAGCTGTTTTTT	CASSLGGALYTGELFF